A single sample is the source of the 2 T cell receptor beta chains below, sequenced in a study of CD8 T cells in Susac syndrome. With random hexamers, reverse transcription was performed on about 0.5 to 1 ug of RNA. TCRdb re-called the immunoSEQ multiplex PCR reads with MiXCR, one entry per CDR3 protein. The profile shows about 130,000 distinct CDR3 sequences, approximately 89% of them singletons. Sequencing input: CD8+ T cells from PBMCs. The receptors shown here come from a human donor with multiple sclerosis.

The DNA for the CDR3 is TGTGCCAGCAGTTTATTGGGACTAGCGGGCAATGAGCAGTTCTTC. It encodes CASSLLGLAGNEQFF. The chain is built from TRBV27 and TRBJ2-1; the match to TRBD2 covers 12 bases. The germline gives CDR1 MNHEY, CDR2 SMNVEV (reference sequence). The CDR3 is 15 amino acids. Trimming cost V 1 base and J 6 bases; bases outside gene matches: 1.

This clonotype was detected once. The chain employs TRBV7-9 and TRBJ2-1; D perhaps matches TRBD2 (5 bases). CDR1 and CDR2 (germline): SEHNR, FQNEAQ (reference sequence). This CDR3 has 15 amino acids. Between the trimmed V and J ends, which lost 5 bases and 6 bases, there was a span of 17 bases. The CDR3 coding sequence is TGTGCCAGCAGCATCGTCTCGGCAGGAGGCAATGAGCAGTTCTTC. It codes for CASSIVSAGGNEQFF.